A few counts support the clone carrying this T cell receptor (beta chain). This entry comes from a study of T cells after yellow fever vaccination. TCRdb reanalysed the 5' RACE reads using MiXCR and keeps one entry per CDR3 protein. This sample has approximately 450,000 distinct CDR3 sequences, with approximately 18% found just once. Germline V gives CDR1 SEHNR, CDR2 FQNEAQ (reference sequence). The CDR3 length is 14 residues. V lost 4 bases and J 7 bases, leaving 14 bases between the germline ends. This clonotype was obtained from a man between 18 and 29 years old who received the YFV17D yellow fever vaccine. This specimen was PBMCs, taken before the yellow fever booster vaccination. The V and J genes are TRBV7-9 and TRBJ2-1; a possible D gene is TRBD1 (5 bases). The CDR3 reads CASSSRGARNEQFF. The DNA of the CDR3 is TGTGCCAGCAGCTCTAGGGGCGCGAGAAATGAGCAGTTCTTC.